This T cell receptor (beta chain) emerged from a study of blood T cell repertoires in COVID-19. The method was immunoSEQ multiplex PCR; TCRdb's version includes in-frame clones alone and lacks a portion of them. The data hold tens of thousands of clones, with approximately 89% observed a single time. V was pared by 5 bases and J by 11 bases, with 11 bases of the junction left unmatched. This CDR3 region has 14 residues. Germline values: CDR1 SEHNR, CDR2 FQNEAQ (reference sequence). This receptor was taken from a woman of 80 years or more with acute or convalescent COVID-19. This chain joins TRBV7-9 and TRBJ2-1, with 8 bases matching TRBD2. Sequenced material: peripheral blood. CDR3 sequence reads: CASSLTPGGGQQFF. CDR3 DNA sequence: TGTGCCAGCAGCCTTACCCCCGGGGGGGGGCAGCAGTTCTTC.